This entry describes one TCR beta chain. Its target antigen remains unknown. No base quality values were provided; no much bigger clone lies one nucleotide off. The data originate from a study of OX40 agonist ivuxolimab in advanced cancers. For the wider study: Ivuxolimab, which targeted the costimulatory receptor OX40 (CD134), was an agonistic, fully human IgG2 monoclonal antibody. Of the roughly 54 patients in dose escalation, 19 had hepatocellular carcinoma, roughly 15 had melanoma, 9 had renal cell carcinoma and 9 had head and neck cancer. Intravenous ivuxolimab was administered to patients every 2 weeks at six dose levels: 0.01, 0.1, 0.3, 1.5, 3 and 10 mg/kg. Three dose-escalation patients achieved partial responses, one with hepatocellular carcinoma and two with cutaneous melanoma. In the dose-escalation cohort, around four fifths of patients were male, and the mean age was roughly 60 years with a range of roughly 23 to 79. The point of sequencing TCRbeta in the periphery was to test whether ivuxolimab changed TCR sequence diversity and drove clonal T-cell expansion. Patients were allowed to have had prior anti-PD-1, anti-PD-L1 or anti-CTLA-4 therapy, and approximately 40% of the dose-escalation patients had previously received checkpoint inhibitors. The paper covers the monotherapy dose-escalation part of the phase I ivuxolimab trial, which included N of about 50 patients.

Genomic DNA was isolated from the sorted cells so that the TCRbeta CDR3 region could be sequenced. TCRbeta CDR3 regions were sequenced using the immunoSEQ Assay. TCRdb carries this immuneACCESS record with in-frame sequences only. Its versions omit some clonotypes, under half of them owing to an unresolved V gene in the studies checked, with the rest unexplained. Present in this sample are 60,000 or so clones, about 85% of which were seen just once. The ten largest clones add up to 3.7% of the sample. The investigation overall reported the following: Partial responders in the 0.1-3.0 mg/kg groups had among the lowest normalized peripheral clonal expansion, especially among CD8+ T cells. On average, CD8+ T cells showed more expanded clones than CD4+ T cells after ivuxolimab. Which antigens the clonally expanded peripheral T cells were specific for was not determined. Low levels of normalized T-cell clonal expansion were also shown by some nonresponding patients. Clonal expansion of both CD4+ and CD8+ blood T cells was observed from baseline to week 6 at doses 0.1 to 3.0 mg/kg.

Patients with a history of autoimmune disease or receiving systemic immunosuppression were excluded from the trial. Peripheral blood for TCR sequencing was collected from all dose cohorts at baseline, on cycle 4 day 1, and on cycle 7 day 1. Samples were obtained from an open-label, multicenter, first-in-human phase I dose-escalation trial of ivuxolimab. Adults with locally advanced or metastatic melanoma, renal cell, hepatocellular, or head and neck squamous cell carcinoma were enrolled in the trial. Before TCR sequencing, CD4+ and CD8+ T cells were separately sorted from peripheral blood. The CDR3 runs 11 amino acids, cysteine and phenylalanine included. The read is trimmed to its CDR3 DNA, 33 bases read in frame from base 1. CDR1 and CDR2, per the germline V gene, are ENHRY and SYGVKD. A distance of 7 bases separates the germline ends of V and J, which lose 8 bases and 6 bases respectively.

The sequence joins TRBV10-3 to TRBJ2-2, with TRBD1 perhaps the D gene, on 5 matching bases. Sequenced material: CD4+ or CD8+ T cells sorted from blood, taken in a trial of the OX40 agonist ivuxolimab. The origin of this receptor is an adult with an advanced solid tumor such as melanoma, head and neck, liver or kidney cancer. The DNA reads TGTGCCATCGCAGGGTCCGGGGAGCTGTTTTTT. Translated, it gives CAIAGSGELFF.